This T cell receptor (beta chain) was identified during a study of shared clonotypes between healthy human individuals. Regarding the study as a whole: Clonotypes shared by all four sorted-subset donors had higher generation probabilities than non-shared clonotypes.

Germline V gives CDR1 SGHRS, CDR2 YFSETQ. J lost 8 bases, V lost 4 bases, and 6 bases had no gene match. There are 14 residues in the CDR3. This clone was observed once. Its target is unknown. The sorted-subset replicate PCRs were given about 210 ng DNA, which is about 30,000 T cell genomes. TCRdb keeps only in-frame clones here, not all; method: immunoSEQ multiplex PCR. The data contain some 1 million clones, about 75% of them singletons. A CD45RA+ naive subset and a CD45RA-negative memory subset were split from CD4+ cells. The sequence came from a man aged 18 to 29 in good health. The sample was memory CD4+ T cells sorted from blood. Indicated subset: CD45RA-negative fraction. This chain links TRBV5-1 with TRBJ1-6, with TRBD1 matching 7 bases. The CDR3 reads CASSPRQGDSPLHF. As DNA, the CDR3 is TGCGCCAGCAGCCCGCGACAGGGTGATTCACCCCTCCACTTT.